A single T cell receptor beta chain is shown here with its context. Its antigen is still unknown. The V end lost 3 bases, the J end lost 1 base, and 13 bases lay between the germline ends. The CDR3 is 15 amino acids. Germline CDR1 reads SGDLS; CDR2 reads YYNGEE. These data come from a study of neoadjuvant anti-PD-1 for oral cavity cancer. Study details: Around day 43, patients without progression received a fourth nivolumab dose before surgery.

Six replicates per PBMC sample, mostly from 450 to 600 ng of genomic DNA. Clones were read by immunoSEQ multiplex PCR, and TCRdb kept only the in-frame ones, dropping some. The data contain 60,000 to 80,000 clones, roughly 80% of them seen just once; the ten biggest clones take up 2% to 3%. Study-wide results and limits: TCR analyses covered only a few patients per response group.

Here the sequenced sample was PBMCs, taken before nivolumab (anti-PD-1) treatment. This clonotype originated in a person aged 35-79 years with oral cavity squamous cell carcinoma. The rearrangement joins TRBV9 to TRBJ1-1; perhaps TRBD1 as D (6 bases). As DNA, the CDR3 is TGTGCCAGCAGCGCTATACAGGGACCGAACACTGAAGCTTTCTTT. It encodes CASSAIQGPNTEAFF.